This TCR beta chain emerged from a study of cytotoxic CD8 clonotypes in ibrutinib-treated CLL. This table comes from immunoSEQ multiplex PCR, and its TCRdb copy is limited to in-frame clones, with some not included. The repertoire includes fewer than 400,000 clones, 67% of them detected once, and roughly 6% sits in the top ten. This CDR3 spans 11 amino acids. Germline assignment: CDR1 MDHEN and CDR2 SYDVKM. The ends were cut back, 8 bases at V and 1 base at J, with 5 bases in the middle. This chain uses TRBV28 with TRBJ1-1; TRBD1 is a possible D gene (5 bases). The sequenced sample was PBMCs, obtained after 36 months of ibrutinib treatment. The origin of this receptor is a human donor with chronic lymphocytic leukemia. The DNA of the CDR3 is TGTGCCAGCCAGGGGAACACTGAAGCTTTCTTT. Amino acid sequence: CASQGNTEAFF.